This entry is about one T cell receptor (beta chain). Its cognate antigen has yet to be identified. Base qualities are not provided; no much larger clone lies one nucleotide away. These data come from a study of T cell clones after liver transplantation (dated by TCRdb to the late 2010s). Context from the whole study: Samples were obtained from ITN030ST, a randomized trial in which withdrawal of immunosuppression was attempted within 2 years of liver transplantation. Of the 8 liver transplant recipients making up the studied cohort, 3 were classified as tolerant and 5 as non-tolerant. Three of the eight recipients were HCV-positive; the others were transplanted for non-autoimmune, non-viral indications. The subjects received no induction therapy and were kept on standard immunosuppression until randomization at 12-24 months post-transplant. Donor-reactive T cell clones were identified by TCRbeta sequencing following a pre-transplant mixed lymphocyte reaction and were subsequently tracked in post-transplant blood. As an antigen-independent comparator for the donor-reactive sequences, third party-reactive TCRbeta sequences from pre-transplant MLRs were identified as well. Blood samples were collected pre-transplant, pre-randomization before withdrawal, and post-randomization after either full withdrawal or failed withdrawal. Tolerance was defined as complete immunosuppression withdrawal for at least one year with no rise in liver enzymes beyond twice the upper limit of normal. General study outcomes and caveats: Conclusions were preliminary, limited by small, heterogeneous patient numbers and non-standardized post-transplant time points. Low numbers of available donor cells limited the measurable donor-reactive repertoire in two subjects. When repertoire turnover was accounted for, significantly reduced detection of donor-reactive sequences was found in 7 of 8 subjects for CD4 and in 8 of 8 subjects for CD8. In 5 of 8 subjects, circulating donor-reactive CD4 TCRbeta sequences decreased significantly after transplant, regardless of tolerance or HCV status. Since no allograft tissue specimens were available, donor-reactive T cells may have migrated into the graft instead of being deleted. A greater decline was seen for donor-reactive sequences than for third party-reactive sequences, suggesting partial antigen-specific deletion unrelated to withdrawal success.

The CDR3, from cysteine to phenylalanine, totals 18 residues. Of all the DNA, just the CDR3 is kept, 54 bases in frame from base 1. CDR1 and CDR2, per the germline V gene, are MDHEN and SYDVKM. The germline V end is reduced by 6 bases and the J end by 2 bases; junction bases left unmatched: 16. Unstimulated PBMCs, after thawing, were stained for CD3, CD4 and CD8 and then FACS-sorted into CD3+CD4+ and CD3+CD8+ populations. All 8 studied subjects were randomized to withdrawal of immunosuppression. The Qiagen DNeasy Blood and Tissue Kit was used for isolation of genomic DNA. Frozen genomic DNA underwent high-throughput TCRbeta CDR3 sequencing by immunoSEQ, including PCR amplification, mapping, bias correction and internal controls. Concerning the study's data processing: Productive rearrangements were kept, and unique TCRbeta sequences were defined by CDR3 nucleotide sequence plus V and J gene. A sequence counted as donor-reactive only if the sequence showed at least 5-fold expansion in CFSE-low cells compared with unstimulated pre-transplant cells and had a frequency of at least 0.01%. To ensure at least 90% detection power, minimum frequency thresholds were set for each subject based on that subject's lowest-template unstimulated sample. Jensen-Shannon divergence between the top 1000 TCRbeta sequences post- versus pre-transplant served as the measure of repertoire turnover. Changes in detection of donor-reactive sequences were tested with two-sided Fisher's exact tests. Not all clones reach the TCRdb copy of this immuneACCESS table, which keeps in-frame sequences only. Checked studies attribute under half of the gap to unresolved V genes and leave the rest unexplained. V, J and clone size were drawn from that table, and D and trimming were deduced from the DNA. This sample comprises 95,000 to 110,000 clones, around 80% of them detected only once. In total, the top ten clones hold 2.5% to 3.5% of the sample.

The sequence joins TRBV28 to TRBJ2-1, with TRBD2 identical over 7 junction bases. The receptor's source is a human patient who received a liver transplant. Donor T cells from the graft may be present among the T cells after a transplant. The sample here was CD4+ T cells from blood, taken around 49 months after liver transplant. In nucleotide form, the sequence is TGTGCCAGCAGGACGCAGACCCTTAGCGGACTAGCCTACAATGAGCAGTTCTTC. Its protein product is CASRTQTLSGLAYNEQFF.